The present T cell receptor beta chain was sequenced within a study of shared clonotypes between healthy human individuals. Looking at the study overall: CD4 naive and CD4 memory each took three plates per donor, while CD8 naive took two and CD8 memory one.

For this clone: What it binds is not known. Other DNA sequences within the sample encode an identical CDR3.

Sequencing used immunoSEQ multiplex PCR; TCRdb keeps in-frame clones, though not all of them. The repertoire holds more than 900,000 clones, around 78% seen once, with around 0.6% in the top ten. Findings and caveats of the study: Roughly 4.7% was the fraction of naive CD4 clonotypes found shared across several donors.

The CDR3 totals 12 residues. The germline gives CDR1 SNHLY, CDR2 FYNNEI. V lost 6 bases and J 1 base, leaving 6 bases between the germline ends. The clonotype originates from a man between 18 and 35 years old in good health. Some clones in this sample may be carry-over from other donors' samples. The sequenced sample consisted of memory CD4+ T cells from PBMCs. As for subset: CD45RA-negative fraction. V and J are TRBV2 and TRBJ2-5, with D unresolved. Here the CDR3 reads CASSVAQETQYF. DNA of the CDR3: TGTGCCAGCAGCGTAGCCCAAGAGACCCAGTACTTC.